These 13 T cell receptor beta chains originate from one sample sequenced in a study of cytomegalovirus exposure and HLA in healthy donors. PCR used 60 Vbeta primers and 13 Jbeta primers. Profiling relied on immunoSEQ multiplex PCR, and the TCRdb table lists in-frame clones only, not all of them. The sample lists hundreds of thousands of clones, under 80% occurring once. The sequenced material came from PBMCs. The receptors come from a female donor in good health and CMV-seronegative.

The chain uses TRBV9 and TRBJ2-3; 13 nucleotides line up with TRBD2. Germline V CDR1 and CDR2: SGDLS, YYNGEE. This CDR3 contains 16 residues. Unmatched junction bases numbered 6, after V lost 3 bases and J lost 5 bases. The chain's CDR3 is CASSGGLAGVRDTQYF. The CDR3 nucleotides read TGTGCCAGCAGCGGCGGACTAGCGGGAGTTAGAGATACGCAGTATTTT.

The J gene is TRBJ2-1, the V gene TRBV5-4; no clear D. Deletions cut 0 bases from V and 4 bases from J, with 8 bases between. The CDR3 has 14 amino acids. Germline lookup yields CDR1 SGHNT and CDR2 YYREEE (reference sequence). The CDR3 DNA reads as TGTGCCAGCAGCTTGGGGCAAAAGTACAATGAGCAGTTCTTC. Translating it yields CASSLGQKYNEQFF.

The sample holds a few counts of this clone. J is TRBJ2-1 and V is TRBV6-1, with 12 bases lining up with TRBD2. This CDR3 region has 15 residues. The germline CDR1 and CDR2 sequences are MNHNS and SASEGT. V was clipped by 7 bases and J by 7 bases; unmatched bases: 8. CDR3 nucleotide sequence: TGTGCCAGCAACCTACTAGCGGGAGGCCCAAATGAGCAGTTCTTC. It codes for CASNLLAGGPNEQFF.

The rearrangement uses TRBV30 and TRBJ1-1; the D is unclear. Trimming removed 7 bases at V and 5 bases at J, with 17 bases between. The CDR3 is made up of 13 amino acids. The germline gives CDR1 GTSNPN, CDR2 SVGIG (reference sequence). The DNA for the CDR3 is TGTGCCTTAGGAAGGGCGGGAGGGACTGAAGCTTTCTTT. Protein product: CALGRAGGTEAFF.

This sequence joins TRBV7-8 and TRBJ1-1, with no clear D. There are 13 residues in the CDR3. V was pared by 1 base and J by 1 base, with 4 bases between. Germline CDR1 SGHVS, CDR2 FQNEAQ. The CDR3 is CASSLDKNTEAFF. The CDR3 DNA sequence: TGTGCCAGCAGCTTAGACAAGAACACTGAAGCTTTCTTT.

CDR3 region: CGRPGANVLTF. In DNA form, the CDR3 reads TGCGGGCGGCCTGGGGCCAACGTCCTGACTTTC. The chain couples TRBV10-1 to TRBJ2-6; D is uncertain. In germline, CDR1 is WNHNN, CDR2 SYGVQD (reference sequence). There are 11 residues in the CDR3.

The chain is built from TRBV5-1 and TRBJ2-7, with 7 bases matching TRBD1. Germline V CDR1 and CDR2: SGHRS, YFSETQ. Unmatched junction bases numbered 10, after V lost 3 bases and J lost 4 bases. CDR3 length: 15 amino acids. In DNA, the CDR3 is TGCGCCAGCAGCTCCAATCTCGGGACAGAATACGAGCAGTACTTC. This translates into CASSSNLGTEYEQYF.

The chain recombines TRBV18 with TRBJ2-2; possible D gene TRBD2, 6 bases. The germline V and J ends were trimmed by 2 bases and 5 bases, with 12 bases remaining between them. The CDR3 sequence is 15 residues long. CDR1 KGHSH and CDR2 LQKENI come from the germline V gene. DNA of the CDR3: TGTGCCAGCTCACCAGGTACCGGAGGGACCGGGGAGCTGTTTTTT. Protein product: CASSPGTGGTGELFF.

The rearrangement joins TRBV9 to TRBJ2-1, with D maybe TRBD2 (6 bases). The CDR3 runs 12 residues. V lost 0 bases and J 10 bases, leaving 8 bases between the germline ends. Germline CDR1 SGDLS, CDR2 YYNGEE. The CDR3 region is CASSVGGVEQFF. CDR3 coding DNA: TGTGCCAGCAGCGTAGGCGGGGTAGAGCAGTTCTTC.

The chain joins TRBV7-9 to TRBJ1-1; the D gene is possibly TRBD1 (5 bases). The germline gives CDR1 SEHNR, CDR2 FQNEAQ (reference sequence). The CDR3 is 12 amino acids. V was cut by 5 bases and J by 6 bases, with 10 bases left in between. CDR3 DNA: TGTGCCAGCAGCCGGGGGGAGCCTGAAGCTTTCTTT. Its protein product is CASSRGEPEAFF.

The V gene is TRBV18, the J gene TRBJ1-2, with 9 bases aligning to TRBD1. With 5 bases clipped from V and 7 bases from J, the junction kept 8 bases outside the gene matches. The CDR3 sequence is 14 residues long. CDR1 is KGHSH and CDR2 is LQKENI in the germline V gene. CDR3 amino acids: CASSRGQGESGYTF. In nucleotides, the CDR3 is TGTGCCAGCTCAAGGGGACAGGGTGAAAGTGGCTACACCTTC. The variable domain in full, completed from reference TRBV18 and TRBJ1-2, reads NAGVMQNPRHLVRRRGQEARLRCSPMKGHSHVYWYRQLPEEGLKFMVYLQKENIIDESGMPKERFSAEFPKEGPSILRIQQVVRGDSAAYFCASSRGQGESGYTFGSGTRLTVV.

The chain employs TRBV11-3 and TRBJ2-3; D is unclear. This CDR3 region has 14 residues. CDR1 and CDR2 (germline): SGHNT, YENEEA. Trimming left V 0 bases short and J 5 bases short, with 9 bases between. The CDR3: CASSLDRSQDTQYF. The CDR3 DNA reads TGTGCCAGCAGCTTAGATAGAAGCCAAGATACGCAGTATTTT.

The chain employs TRBV6-5 and TRBJ2-7; 7 nucleotides agree with TRBD2. Germline V gives CDR1 MNHEY, CDR2 SVGAGI. This CDR3 has 14 amino acids. V dropped 6 bases and J dropped 2; count of bases not matched to a gene: 7. CDR3 in amino acids: CASRSGTTAYEQYF. CDR3 bases: TGTGCCAGCAGATCCGGGACTACCGCCTACGAGCAGTACTTC.